A single sample gave rise to the 27 T cell receptor beta chains below, sequenced in a study of siplizumab effects on memory and regulatory T cells. The table came from immunoSEQ multiplex PCR; TCRdb's copy has only in-frame clones and leaves some out. The repertoire holds around 100,000 clones, with about 92% as singletons. Input material: Tregs sorted from blood. The receptors were sampled from a human donor in good health.

CDR3 coding DNA: TGTGCCAGCAGTGAAGATGGGGGTTGGGACGAGCAGTACTTC. Protein product: CASSEDGGWDEQYF. The chain recombines TRBV6-1 with TRBJ2-7; D may be TRBD1 or TRBD2 (5 bases each). Trimming stripped 1 base from V and 5 bases from J, with 12 bases between. The CDR3 loop spans 14 amino acids. The germline gives CDR1 MNHNS, CDR2 SASEGT.

This chain connects TRBV5-1 to TRBJ2-2; the D gene is possibly TRBD2 (6 bases). The CDR3 loop spans 15 amino acids. Germline V CDR1 and CDR2: SGHRS, YFSETQ. V was cut by 0 bases and J by 3 bases, with 9 bases left in between. The DNA of the CDR3 is TGCGCCAGCAGCTTGGGACTAGTGGACACCGGGGAGCTGTTTTTT. It encodes CASSLGLVDTGELFF. Filled out from reference TRBV5-1 and TRBJ2-2, the complete variable domain reads KAGVTQTPRYLIKTRGQQVTLSCSPISGHRSVSWYQQTPGQGLQFLFEYFSETQRNKGNFPGRFSGRQFSNSRSEMNVSTLELGDSALYLCASSLGLVDTGELFFGEGSRLTVL.

The V call is TRBV5-1, the J call TRBJ2-2; TRBD2 might be the D (5 bases). This CDR3 is built from 11 residues. V lost 2 bases and J 15 bases, leaving 11 bases between the germline ends. Germline assignment: CDR1 SGHRS and CDR2 YFSETQ. CDR3 in amino acids: CASSLEGRLFF. The CDR3, as DNA: TGCGCCAGCAGCTTAGAGGGAAGGTTGTTTTTT.

This clone was observed a single time. This chain links TRBV5-4 with TRBJ2-1; 9 nucleotides line up with TRBD2. J lost 0 bases, V lost 0 bases, and 1 base had no gene match. CDR1 SGHNT and CDR2 YYREEE come from the germline V gene (reference sequence). This CDR3 spans 16 amino acids. This CDR3 reads CASSLGSGGSYNEQFF. The DNA of the CDR3 is TGTGCCAGCAGCTTGGGTAGCGGGGGCTCCTACAATGAGCAGTTCTTC.

The rearrangement uses TRBV5-1 and TRBJ2-7; 7 nucleotides line up with TRBD2. CDR1 and CDR2 (germline): SGHRS, YFSETQ. The CDR3 runs to 14 residues. Losses at the gene ends were 0 bases for V and 3 bases for J; bases not matched to a gene: 3. The CDR3 DNA sequence: TGCGCCAGCAGCTTGGGGCCGGGGGGCTACGAGCAGTACTTC. This codes for CASSLGPGGYEQYF.

The chain has TRBV7-9 and TRBJ2-3, with 7 nucleotides matching TRBD2. CDR1 and CDR2 (germline): SEHNR, FQNEAQ (reference sequence). This CDR3 spans 15 amino acids. Germline trimming cut 2 bases from V and 2 bases from J; bases unmatched to any gene: 4. In DNA form, the CDR3 reads TGTGCCAGCAGCTTATCGGGACTAAACACAGATACGCAGTATTTT. It specifies CASSLSGLNTDTQYF.

The CDR3 region has the DNA TGCGCCAGCAGCTTATTTTCGTCCTGGGAAGAGACCCAGTACTTC. Its protein is CASSLFSSWEETQYF. The genes are TRBV5-1 and TRBJ2-5; no definite D call. V lost 2 bases and J 3 bases, leaving 14 bases between the germline ends. There are 15 residues in the CDR3. Germline V lookup: CDR1 SGHRS, CDR2 YFSETQ.

This clone was observed once. The V call is TRBV7-8, the J call TRBJ2-7; D not resolved. The germline V gene encodes CDR1 SGHVS and CDR2 FQNEAQ. The CDR3 is 11 residues long. V lost 2 bases to trimming and J lost 4 bases, with 3 bases between them. The CDR3 here is CASSLIYEQYF. CDR3 nucleotides: TGTGCCAGCAGCTTAATTTACGAGCAGTACTTC.

This clone occurred once. The chain joins TRBV30 to TRBJ2-7; tentative D call: TRBD2 (6 bases). The CDR3 extends over 14 amino acids. The V gene lost 3 bases and the J gene lost 3 bases, with 15 bases spanning the gap. Germline assignment: CDR1 GTSNPN and CDR2 SVGIG (reference sequence). The chain's CDR3 is CAWSPTGVDYEQYF. In DNA, the CDR3 is TGTGCCTGGAGCCCAACGGGAGTCGACTACGAGCAGTACTTC.

This chain uses TRBV21-1 with TRBJ2-1; no DNA check was done on the table's D call, TRBD1. TRBV21-1 corresponds to a pseudogene. The CDR3 covers 16 residues. CDR3 in amino acids: CASSPCTGISYNEQFF. DNA for the CDR3: TGTGCCAGCAGCCCGTGTACAGGGATCTCCTACAATGAGCAGTTCTTC.

V gene TRBV7-9 combines with J gene TRBJ2-3; D unclear. The length of the CDR3 is 14 residues. Per germline, CDR1 SEHNR and CDR2 FQNEAQ (reference sequence). V lost 4 bases to trimming and J lost 2 bases, with 10 bases between them. In DNA, the CDR3 is TGTGCCAGCAGCTCACGAGGCGTCACAGATACGCAGTATTTT. Amino acids: CASSSRGVTDTQYF.

The chain is built from TRBV28 and TRBJ1-1; no firm D call. V lost 3 bases and J 4 bases, leaving 15 bases between the germline ends. The CDR3 has 15 residues. Germline V gives CDR1 MDHEN, CDR2 SYDVKM. CDR3 region: CASSFSQPDLTEAFF. The CDR3 DNA follows: TGTGCCAGCAGTTTTTCACAACCTGATCTCACTGAAGCTTTCTTT.

The chain uses TRBV7-3 and TRBJ2-1, with TRBD1 matching over 7 bases. J gave up 2 bases and V 5 bases, and 6 bases lay outside the gene matches. There are 15 residues in the CDR3. CDR1 SGHTA and CDR2 FQGTGA come from the germline V gene. CDR3 coding DNA: TGTGCCAGCAGCCGGACAGGCGACACCTACAATGAGCAGTTCTTC. Its protein product is CASSRTGDTYNEQFF.

The rearrangement links TRBV7-7 to TRBJ2-7; 7 nucleotides agree with TRBD2. The CDR3 contains 15 residues. CDR1 and CDR2 (germline): SSHAT, FNYEAQ (reference sequence). The CDR3, as DNA: TGTGCTAGCCACCCGGCGAGGCGGGAGAACGACGAGCAGTACTTC. Encoded protein: CASHPARRENDEQYF.

The V gene is TRBV11-2, the J gene TRBJ2-1; TRBD1 might be the D (6 bases). CDR1 and CDR2 (germline): SGHAT, FQNNGV. V shed 1 base and J shed 3 bases, with 13 bases lying between them. CDR3 length: 16 residues. The CDR3 reads CASSLVSWGLYNEQFF. The CDR3 region has the DNA TGTGCCAGCAGCTTAGTTTCATGGGGGCTCTACAATGAGCAGTTCTTC.

This rearrangement joins TRBV27 to TRBJ1-2; D is undetermined. CDR1 is MNHEY and CDR2 is SMNVEV in the germline V gene (reference sequence). The CDR3 length is 12 residues. V was cut by 4 bases and J by 8 bases, with 11 bases left in between. In DNA, the CDR3 is TGTGCCAGCAGTTCTATCGGGGAAGGCTACACCTTC. Translated: CASSSIGEGYTF.

J is TRBJ2-3 and V is TRBV11-2; 11 nucleotides agree with TRBD1. Germline CDR1 reads SGHAT; CDR2 reads FQNNGV. Germline trimming cut 4 bases from V and 4 bases from J; bases unmatched to any gene: 4. The CDR3 spans 15 residues. The CDR3, as DNA: TGTGCCAGCAGCTCGAGGGACAGGGGGTCAGATACGCAGTATTTT. Protein sequence: CASSSRDRGSDTQYF.

The V and J genes are TRBV6-1 and TRBJ2-7; possible D gene TRBD2, 6 bases. The CDR3 runs 15 residues. The V gene lost 1 base and the J gene lost 2 bases, with 12 bases spanning the gap. CDR1 and CDR2 from the germline V gene are MNHNS and SASEGT. CDR3: CASSEGGGVTYEQYF. CDR3 coding DNA: TGTGCCAGCAGTGAAGGTGGCGGGGTTACCTACGAGCAGTACTTC.

The rearrangement uses TRBV5-4 and TRBJ2-2, with 8 bases lining up with TRBD1. Trimming removed 1 base from V and 7 bases from J; junction bases left unmatched: 12. The CDR3 spans 17 residues. Germline CDR1 reads SGHNT; CDR2 reads YYREEE (reference sequence). The CDR3 DNA reads TGTGCCAGCAGCTTGTCCCCCGACAGGGGACGAATCGGGGAGCTGTTTTTT. It specifies CASSLSPDRGRIGELFF.

The V call is TRBV5-6, the J call TRBJ2-5, with TRBD2 as a possible D gene (6 bases). Germline CDR1 is SGHDT and CDR2 is YYEEEE. The CDR3 length is 15 residues. Trimming cost V 4 bases and J 5 bases, with 18 bases left between them. CDR3 in amino acids: CASSLRDLDYETQYF. As DNA, the CDR3 is TGTGCCAGCAGCCTGCGGGACCTTGATTACGAGACCCAGTACTTC.

The chain links TRBV7-3 to TRBJ2-2; D is uncertain. Per germline, CDR1 SGHTA and CDR2 FQGTGA. This CDR3 comprises 14 residues. V lost 2 bases and J lost 3, with 7 bases in between. The CDR3 reads CASSLSGDTGELFF. CDR3 in DNA: TGTGCCAGCAGCTTATCCGGCGACACCGGGGAGCTGTTTTTT.

The rearrangement uses TRBV2 and TRBJ1-5; D call uncertain. The germline V and J ends were trimmed by 4 bases and 0 bases, with 10 bases remaining between them. This CDR3 is built from 15 residues. CDR1 and CDR2 from the germline V gene are SNHLY and FYNNEI. The CDR3 spells CASSGEGDSNQPQHF. CDR3 in DNA: TGTGCCAGCAGTGGGGAGGGTGATAGCAATCAGCCCCAGCATTTT.

The chain links TRBV29-1 to TRBJ2-3; the match to TRBD2 covers 8 bases. This CDR3 comprises 14 residues. V was clipped by 4 bases and J by 0 bases; unmatched bases: 3. Germline CDR1 reads SQVTM; CDR2 reads ANQGSEA. The CDR3 here is CSVGSGVSTDTQYF. In DNA form, the CDR3 reads TGCAGCGTTGGTAGCGGGGTTAGCACAGATACGCAGTATTTT.

The CDR3 here is CASSMTARSYEQYF. CDR3 sequence (DNA): TGTGCCAGCAGTATGACAGCCCGCTCCTACGAGCAGTACTTC. V usage is TRBV6-1 and J usage is TRBJ2-7; a weak D match, TRBD1 (5 bases). Germline V gene sequence: CDR1 MNHNS, CDR2 SASEGT. The CDR3 consists of 14 residues. V was clipped by 5 bases and J by 0 bases, with 11 bases between them.

The chain is built from TRBV5-1 and TRBJ2-7, with D uncertain. The CDR3 covers 11 residues. V was shortened by 4 bases and J by 3 bases, with 5 bases between the two germline ends. Germline lookup yields CDR1 SGHRS and CDR2 YFSETQ. The chain's CDR3 is CASSVDYEQYF. CDR3 coding DNA: TGCGCCAGCAGCGTTGACTACGAGCAGTACTTC.

The gene calls are TRBV11-1 and TRBJ2-7; D is perhaps TRBD1 (6 bases). CDR3 length equals 17 residues. Trimming removed 0 bases from V and 5 bases from J, with 20 bases in between. Per germline, CDR1 SGHAT and CDR2 FQDESV (reference sequence). CDR3 region: CASSLAGHPMDGDEQYF. The DNA for the CDR3 is TGTGCCAGCAGCTTAGCGGGACACCCCATGGATGGAGACGAGCAGTACTTC.

The chain employs TRBV29-1 and TRBJ2-1, with 8 bases identical to TRBD2. This CDR3 is built from 15 residues. Germline loops: CDR1 SQVTM, CDR2 ANQGSEA. Losses at the gene ends were 7 bases for V and 3 bases for J; bases not matched to a gene: 11. In nucleotides, the CDR3 is TGCAGCGAATCATTGACGGGAGGGAACTACAATGAGCAGTTCTTC. Its protein is CSESLTGGNYNEQFF.